These 22 T cell receptor beta chains share one sample of origin, sequenced in a study of CD8 T cells in ankylosing spondylitis. From the 5' RACE reads, TCRdb called clonotypes with MiXCR, one entry per CDR3 protein. The sample records roughly 440,000 distinct CDR3 sequences, 15% to 20% being singletons. Study-level findings and limits: Roughly eight highly homologous variants formed a TCR beta motif that appeared characteristic of ankylosing spondylitis blood.

For these TCRs, the target antigens are not known. Sequenced input: blood, either unsorted or a sorted T cell fraction (not recorded which). These receptors came from a male donor with ankylosing spondylitis.

The chain recombines TRBV28 with TRBJ2-7; tentatively, D is TRBD2 (6 bases). Germline values: CDR1 MDHEN, CDR2 SYDVKM. V was trimmed by 8 bases and J by 3 bases, leaving 17 bases between them. This CDR3 comprises 14 residues. The CDR3 loop is CASGPGLKSYEQYF. The DNA of the CDR3 is TGTGCCAGCGGCCCGGGACTGAAGAGCTACGAGCAGTACTTC.

The rearrangement uses TRBV4-3 and TRBJ1-4; TRBD1 matches at 9 bases. The V gene's germline CDR1 is LGHNA and CDR2 YSLEER. With V trimmed by 7 bases and J by 1 base, 1 base remained unmatched. This CDR3 is built from 14 residues. CDR3 sequence reads: CASKDRGTNEKLFF. CDR3 coding DNA: TGCGCCAGCAAGGACAGGGGAACTAATGAAAAACTGTTTTTT.

V and J are TRBV6-6 and TRBJ2-5, with 10 bases fitting TRBD2. Trimming at V came to 8 bases and at J to 6 bases, leaving 6 bases not matched to a gene. CDR3 length: 13 residues. The germline CDR1 and CDR2 sequences are MNHNY and SVGAGI (reference sequence). Here the CDR3 DNA reads TGTGCCAGCTGGGCTAGCGGGGGTCAGACCCAGTACTTC. It yields the protein CASWASGGQTQYF.

This clonotype was observed many times. This chain links TRBV5-1 with TRBJ2-3; D is uncertain. The CDR3 runs 13 residues. V lost 4 bases to trimming and J lost 0 bases, with 6 bases between them. Germline-derived CDR1 and CDR2 are SGHRS and YFSETQ. CDR3 in amino acids: CASSPASTDTQYF. The CDR3 DNA reads as TGCGCCAGCAGCCCGGCTAGCACAGATACGCAGTATTTT. Filled out from reference TRBV5-1 and TRBJ2-3, the complete variable domain reads KAGVTQTPRYLIKTRGQQVTLSCSPISGHRSVSWYQQTPGQGLQFLFEYFSETQRNKGNFPGRFSGRQFSNSRSEMNVSTLELGDSALYLCASSPASTDTQYFGPGTRLTVL.

This clonotype was seen a handful of times. The chain joins TRBV30 to TRBJ2-1; 7 bases fit TRBD2. V shed 7 bases and J 2 bases; nucleotides not matched to a gene: 8. The CDR3 has 14 amino acids. Germline CDR1 GTSNPN, CDR2 SVGIG (reference sequence). CDR3 nucleotides: TGTGCCTCAACGGGCGGGAGTACCTACAATGAGCAGTTCTTC. Protein: CASTGGSTYNEQFF.

This clonotype was found a few times. This chain uses TRBV3-1 with TRBJ1-1, with D unresolved. V was cut by 1 base and J by 3 bases, with 3 bases left in between. The CDR3 runs to 12 residues. Per germline, CDR1 LGHDT and CDR2 YNNKEL (reference sequence). CDR3 DNA sequence: TGTGCCAGCAGCCAAGTGGACACTGAAGCTTTCTTT. It codes for CASSQVDTEAFF.

The V and J genes are TRBV9 and TRBJ2-1, with TRBD2 identical over 11 bases. From germline, CDR1 is SGDLS and CDR2 YYNGEE. The CDR3 loop spans 14 amino acids. V was clipped by 4 bases and J by 9 bases; unmatched bases: 6. CDR3 sequence: CASSPSGRIVEQFF. DNA of the CDR3: TGTGCCAGCAGCCCTAGCGGGAGGATAGTTGAGCAGTTCTTC. Full variable domain (outside the CDR3, taken from reference TRBV9 and TRBJ2-1): DSGVTQTPKHLITATGQRVTLRCSPRSGDLSVYWYQQSLDQGLQFLIQYYNGEERAKGNILERFSAQQFPDLHSELNLSSLELGDSALYFCASSPSGRIVEQFFGPGTRLTVL.

This clonotype was observed a handful of times. The rearrangement links TRBV5-1 to TRBJ1-3; no definite D call. V was pared by 4 bases and J by 0 bases, with 14 bases between. This CDR3 is built from 16 residues. Germline CDR1 is SGHRS and CDR2 is YFSETQ. The CDR3 nucleotides read TGCGCCAGCAGCACCTCGCCGACGGACTCTGGAAACACCATATATTTT. Its translation: CASSTSPTDSGNTIYF. Full variable domain (outside the CDR3, taken from reference TRBV5-1 and TRBJ1-3): KAGVTQTPRYLIKTRGQQVTLSCSPISGHRSVSWYQQTPGQGLQFLFEYFSETQRNKGNFPGRFSGRQFSNSRSEMNVSTLELGDSALYLCASSTSPTDSGNTIYFGEGSWLTVV.

V gene TRBV9 combines with J gene TRBJ2-2, with D perhaps matching TRBD1 (6 bases). Germline CDR1 is SGDLS and CDR2 is YYNGEE. This CDR3 spans 15 amino acids. The V and J ends lost 3 bases and 4 bases respectively, with 13 bases between them. The CDR3 protein is CASSATDRSTGELFF. In DNA, the CDR3 is TGTGCCAGCAGCGCCACCGACAGGAGCACCGGGGAGCTGTTTTTT.

This clonotype was counted a few times. CDR3 sequence: CASSSRGTGEGNSPLHF. The DNA for the CDR3 is TGTGCCAGCAGCTCCCGGGGGACAGGGGAGGGAAATTCACCCCTCCACTTT. The J gene is TRBJ1-6, the V gene TRBV9; 10 bases line up with TRBD1. CDR1 SGDLS and CDR2 YYNGEE come from the germline V gene. The CDR3 extends over 17 amino acids. With V trimmed by 4 bases and J by 7 bases, 11 bases remained unmatched.

This clonotype has only a few counts. The chain couples TRBV3-1 to TRBJ2-3; no firm D call. V was pared by 0 bases and J by 5 bases, with 3 bases between. The CDR3 spans 12 residues. Germline CDR1 LGHDT, CDR2 YNNKEL (reference sequence). The CDR3 coding sequence is TGTGCCAGCAGCCAAGAGGGAGATACGCAGTATTTT. This sequence encodes CASSQEGDTQYF.

This clonotype has just a few counts. The V gene is TRBV7-8, the J gene TRBJ1-1; D unclear. The CDR3 sequence is 13 residues long. Trimming took 4 bases from V and 0 from J, leaving 6 bases between them. Per the germline V gene, CDR1 is SGHVS and CDR2 is FQNEAQ. CDR3 protein: CASSSILNTEAFF. DNA for the CDR3: TGTGCCAGCAGCTCCATATTGAACACTGAAGCTTTCTTT.

This sequence joins TRBV7-2 and TRBJ2-7, with 7 bases fitting TRBD1. The CDR3 runs 14 residues. Germline CDR1 reads SGHTA; CDR2 reads FQGNSA. Trimming took 1 base from V and 4 from J; bases not matched to a gene: 4. The CDR3 DNA reads TGTGCCAGCAGCTTAGTTCCGGGACAGTACGAGCAGTACTTC. Translating gives CASSLVPGQYEQYF.

The CDR3 reads CASSFREPVGQPQHF. CDR3 coding DNA: TGTGCCAGCAGCTTCCGGGAGCCAGTAGGTCAGCCCCAGCATTTT. The V and J genes are TRBV5-5 and TRBJ1-5; D is ambiguous. This CDR3 comprises 15 residues. V was pared by 2 bases and J by 6 bases, with 15 bases between. CDR1 and CDR2 (germline): SGHKS, YYEKEE (reference sequence).

This chain joins TRBV6-5 and TRBJ1-2; 7 positions match TRBD1. CDR1 is MNHEY and CDR2 is SVGAGI in the germline V gene. This CDR3 region has 16 residues. V lost 4 bases and J lost 3; bases outside the gene matches: 11. The DNA for the CDR3 is TGTGCCAGCAGTTCGCCAGACAGGGATACCCACTATGGCTACACCTTC. This codes for CASSSPDRDTHYGYTF.

V and J are TRBV10-3 and TRBJ1-1; 7 bases line up with TRBD1. Losses at the gene ends were 7 bases for V and 1 base for J; bases not matched to a gene: 9. Germline V gene sequence: CDR1 ENHRY, CDR2 SYGVKD. The CDR3 sequence is 15 residues long. The CDR3 coding sequence is TGTGCCATCAAACCCCCGGGACAGAAGAACACTGAAGCTTTCTTT. This translates into CAIKPPGQKNTEAFF.

The chain has TRBV5-1 and TRBJ2-3; 8 bases match TRBD2. In germline, CDR1 is SGHRS, CDR2 YFSETQ. Trimming cost V 0 bases and J 1 base; bases outside gene matches: 1. CDR3 length equals 15 residues. The CDR3 reads CASSLETSGTDTQYF. The CDR3 DNA reads TGCGCCAGCAGCTTGGAGACTAGCGGCACAGATACGCAGTATTTT. Looking up the rest from reference TRBV5-1 and TRBJ2-3 gives the full variable domain: KAGVTQTPRYLIKTRGQQVTLSCSPISGHRSVSWYQQTPGQGLQFLFEYFSETQRNKGNFPGRFSGRQFSNSRSEMNVSTLELGDSALYLCASSLETSGTDTQYFGPGTRLTVL.

The V gene is TRBV19, the J gene TRBJ1-2; the match to TRBD1 covers 7 bases. This CDR3 comprises 13 residues. Germline CDR1 LNHDA, CDR2 SQIVND (reference sequence). The J segment lost 6 bases and the V segment lost 6 bases, leaving 7 bases of the junction unmatched. The DNA for the CDR3 is TGTGCCAGTAGCCCTGACAGGGTCCATGGCTACACCTTC. Translation: CASSPDRVHGYTF.

On this clonotype itself: An end of the junction does not agree with germline; a read error may underlie this. The chain carries TRBV12-3 or TRBV12-4 and TRBJ2-1; 12 nucleotides match TRBD2. The CDR3 totals 19 residues. DNA of the CDR3: TGTGCCAGCTGTTTAGGAGTCGGACTAGCGGGGAGCTCCTACAATGAGCAGTTCTTC. Translated: CASCLGVGLAGSSYNEQFF.

This clonotype was found many times. The J gene is TRBJ2-1, the V gene TRBV5-1, with TRBD1 identical over 8 bases. Germline trimming cut 6 bases from V and 3 bases from J; bases unmatched to any gene: 8. In germline, CDR1 is SGHRS, CDR2 YFSETQ. The CDR3 contains 15 residues. CDR3 DNA: TGCGCCAGCACCGCCGGGACAGGTAACTACAATGAGCAGTTCTTC. This encodes CASTAGTGNYNEQFF.

This clonotype was seen only a few times. The chain has TRBV20-1 and TRBJ1-5; D is uncertain. Germline loops: CDR1 DFQATT, CDR2 SNEGSKA (reference sequence). Deletions cut 1 base from V and 6 bases from J, with 19 bases between. The CDR3 totals 16 residues. The CDR3 coding sequence is TGCAGTGCTAGAGGGGCGATCGGAGGTTATAGTCAGCCCCAGCATTTT. This sequence encodes CSARGAIGGYSQPQHF.

The chain carries TRBV15 and TRBJ1-5; no firm D call. Germline assignment: CDR1 LNHNV and CDR2 YYDKDF (reference sequence). The CDR3 runs to 14 residues. V was clipped by 1 base and J by 7 bases, with 11 bases between them. This CDR3 reads CATSRAAGGQPQHF. The CDR3 DNA follows: TGTGCCACCAGCAGAGCGGCGGGCGGGCAGCCCCAGCATTTT.